The clone carrying this TCR beta chain is categorized as large (0.1 to 1%). The antigen is unknown. The data stem from a study of high-grade serous ovarian cancer treatment subgroups. For the study at large: Samples averaged approximately 13,000 reads and several thousand unique TCR beta rearrangements.

This CDR3 contains 15 residues. Trimming pared 4 bases from V and 0 bases from J, leaving 10 bases between. Per the germline V gene, CDR1 is MDHEN and CDR2 is SYDVKM. The table came from immunoSEQ multiplex PCR; TCRdb's copy has only in-frame clones and leaves some out. The sample contains just over 950 clones, around 68% of which appear only once. Tumor samples were obtained before definitive surgery or chemotherapy. Whole-study results and caveats: Tumors within one patient showed repertoire similarity of about 0.095 to 0.85. CDR1 and CDR2 were left unanalyzed; analyses focused on CDR3.

The sequence was obtained from a human donor with high-grade serous ovarian cancer. The specimen sequenced was tumor tissue. J is TRBJ2-1 and V is TRBV28; D not certain. CDR3 in amino acids: CASSSDSSSYNEQFF. The CDR3 nucleotides are TGTGCCAGCAGTTCCGACTCGAGCTCCTACAATGAGCAGTTCTTC.